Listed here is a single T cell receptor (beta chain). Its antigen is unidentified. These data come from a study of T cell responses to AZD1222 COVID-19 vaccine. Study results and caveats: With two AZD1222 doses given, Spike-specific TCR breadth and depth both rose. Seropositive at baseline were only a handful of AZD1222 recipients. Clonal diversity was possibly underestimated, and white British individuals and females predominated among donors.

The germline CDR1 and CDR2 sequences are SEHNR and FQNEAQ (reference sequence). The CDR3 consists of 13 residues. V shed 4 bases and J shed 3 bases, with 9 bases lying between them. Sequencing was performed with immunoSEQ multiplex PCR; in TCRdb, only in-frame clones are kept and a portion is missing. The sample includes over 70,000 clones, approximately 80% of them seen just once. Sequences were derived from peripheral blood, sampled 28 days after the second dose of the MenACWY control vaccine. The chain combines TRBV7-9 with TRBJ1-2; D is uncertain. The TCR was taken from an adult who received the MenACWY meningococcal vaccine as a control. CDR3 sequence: CASSSDTDYGYTF. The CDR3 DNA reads TGTGCCAGCAGCTCCGACACCGACTATGGCTACACCTTC. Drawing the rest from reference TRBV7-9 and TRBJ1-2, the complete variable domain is DTGVSQNPRHKITKRGQNVTFRCDPISEHNRLYWYRQTLGQGPEFLTYFQNEAQLEKSRLLSDRFSAERPKGSFSTLEIQRTEQGDSAMYLCASSSDTDYGYTFGSGTRLTVV.